A single sample is the source of the 24 T cell receptor beta chains below, sequenced in a study of CD8 T cells in Susac syndrome. Random hexamers primed reverse transcription of about 0.45 to 1 ug RNA. TCRdb reprocessed the immunoSEQ multiplex PCR reads with MiXCR, giving one entry per CDR3 protein. The data show under 200,000 distinct CDR3 sequences, with approximately 96% seen just once and around 0.15% held by the top ten. The sequencing input was CD8+ T cells from PBMCs. All receptors derive from a human donor with multiple sclerosis.

The rearrangement links TRBV27 to TRBJ2-1, with D hard to call. The CDR3 is 10 residues long. V dropped 10 bases and J dropped 7 bases, with 8 bases sitting between them. Germline CDR1 is MNHEY and CDR2 is SMNVEV (reference sequence). CDR3 amino acids: CANEENEQFF. The CDR3 nucleotides are TGTGCCAACGAGGAGAATGAGCAGTTCTTC.

The chain couples TRBV9 to TRBJ1-2; D is unresolved. This CDR3 has 10 residues. V was shortened by 3 bases and J by 11 bases, with 8 bases between the two germline ends. Germline CDR1 SGDLS, CDR2 YYNGEE. For the CDR3, the DNA is TGTGCCAGCAGCGGGCCGATTTACACCTTC. This encodes CASSGPIYTF.

The chain employs TRBV9 and TRBJ2-1; D is ambiguous. Germline V lookup: CDR1 SGDLS, CDR2 YYNGEE. Trimming took 2 bases from V and 3 from J, leaving 12 bases between them. This CDR3 region has 15 residues. CDR3 DNA: TGTGCCAGCAGCGTTACCGGCCAGGACTACAATGAGCAGTTCTTC. Translated, it gives CASSVTGQDYNEQFF.

The DNA of the CDR3 is TGTGCCAGCAGCGTCGGGTTTTTAAATGGCTACACCTTC. Residues: CASSVGFLNGYTF. This chain joins TRBV9 and TRBJ1-2; no clear D. The CDR3 runs to 13 residues. The germline CDR1 and CDR2 sequences are SGDLS and YYNGEE. Trimming shortened V by 2 bases and J by 6 bases, and 11 bases separated the two germline ends.

The genes are TRBV9 and TRBJ1-3; D uncertain. Germline CDR1 SGDLS, CDR2 YYNGEE. Deletions cut 3 bases from V and 2 bases from J, with 6 bases between. This CDR3 has 13 residues. CDR3 sequence: CASSAPAGNTIYF. CDR3 bases: TGTGCCAGCAGCGCGCCAGCTGGAAACACCATATATTTT. Together with reference TRBV9 and TRBJ1-3, the CDR3 gives the full variable domain: DSGVTQTPKHLITATGQRVTLRCSPRSGDLSVYWYQQSLDQGLQFLIQYYNGEERAKGNILERFSAQQFPDLHSELNLSSLELGDSALYFCASSAPAGNTIYFGEGSWLTVV.

In DNA form, the CDR3 reads TGCAGCGTATTGGGAGGGATCGAAGCCAAAAACATTCAGTACTTC. It encodes CSVLGGIEAKNIQYF. V is TRBV29-1 and J is TRBJ2-4; 7 bases match TRBD2. The V gene's germline CDR1 is SQVTM and CDR2 ANQGSEA. The length of the CDR3 is 15 residues. V dropped 6 bases and J dropped 0; count of bases not matched to a gene: 8.

The count of this clonotype is one. The chain has TRBV15 and TRBJ2-3; 8 bases are shared with TRBD2. This CDR3 has 17 amino acids. Germline assignment: CDR1 LNHNV and CDR2 YYDKDF (reference sequence). The J segment lost 0 bases and the V segment lost 0 bases, leaving 5 bases of the junction unmatched. The CDR3 spells CATSRDMTSASTDTQYF. The CDR3 DNA reads TGTGCCACCAGCAGAGATATGACTAGCGCTAGCACAGATACGCAGTATTTT. Together with reference TRBV15 and TRBJ2-3, the CDR3 gives the full variable domain: DAMVIQNPRYQVTQFGKPVTLSCSQTLNHNVMYWYQQKSSQAPKLLFHYYDKDFNNEADTPDNFQSRRPNTSFCFLDIRSPGLGDTAMYLCATSRDMTSASTDTQYFGPGTRLTVL.

The chain recombines TRBV20-1 with TRBJ1-2; D is unclear. This CDR3 contains 13 residues. Trimming stripped 1 base from V and 2 bases from J, with 8 bases between. CDR1 is DFQATT and CDR2 is SNEGSKA in the germline V gene (reference sequence). As DNA, the CDR3 is TGCAGTGCTAGAGCACCAGAAAACTATGGCTACACCTTC. It is translated as CSARAPENYGYTF.

The chain has TRBV27 and TRBJ1-1, with D hard to call. CDR3 length equals 15 residues. Trimming removed 8 bases from V and 3 bases from J, with 19 bases in between. Germline assignment: CDR1 MNHEY and CDR2 SMNVEV (reference sequence). In nucleotides, the CDR3 is TGTGCCAGCGCCTTCCGCGTCGGGGTTGACACTGAAGCTTTCTTT. It codes for CASAFRVGVDTEAFF.

The rearrangement links TRBV20-1 to TRBJ2-7; tentative D call: TRBD2 (7 bases). CDR1 is DFQATT, CDR2 SNEGSKA, per germline (reference sequence). Trimming pared 6 bases from V and 6 bases from J, leaving 21 bases between. The CDR3 has 14 residues. CDR3 in DNA: TGCAGTGCCACCGTCGACGGGGGGCGGTCCGAGCAGTACTTC. Residues: CSATVDGGRSEQYF.

This clonotype was observed once. The chain is built from TRBV29-1 and TRBJ1-4; weak D call: TRBD1 (5 bases). V shed 6 bases and J shed 11 bases, with 13 bases lying between them. Germline-derived CDR1 and CDR2 are SQVTM and ANQGSEA. This CDR3 has 11 amino acids. This CDR3 reads CSVEHGGKLFF. CDR3 coding DNA: TGCAGCGTCGAGCACGGGGGGAAACTGTTTTTT.

The rearrangement joins TRBV5-6 to TRBJ1-1; D is uncertain. CDR1 and CDR2 from the germline V gene are SGHDT and YYEEEE. The CDR3 totals 14 residues. V shed 0 bases and J shed 8 bases, with 14 bases lying between them. CDR3 bases: TGTGCCAGCAGCTTGGCTGGCGAACACTCGGAAGCTTTCTTT. It is translated as CASSLAGEHSEAFF.

The chain couples TRBV5-1 to TRBJ2-7; the match to TRBD2 covers 11 bases. The V segment lost 2 bases and the J segment 5 bases; nucleotides outside the gene matches: 6. Looked up from germline, CDR1 is SGHRS and CDR2 is YFSETQ. This CDR3 is built from 15 residues. The CDR3 spells CASSFPTSGSNEQYF. In DNA form, the CDR3 reads TGCGCCAGCAGCTTCCCCACTAGCGGGAGCAACGAGCAGTACTTC.

The chain joins TRBV30 to TRBJ2-7, with D perhaps TRBD1 (5 bases). This CDR3 region has 15 residues. Germline assignment: CDR1 GTSNPN and CDR2 SVGIG (reference sequence). Trimming pared 0 bases from V and 3 bases from J, leaving 15 bases between. DNA for the CDR3: TGTGCCTGGAGTGTACTTCGCAGGGTCAGCTACGAGCAGTACTTC. Translation gives CAWSVLRRVSYEQYF.

This chain uses TRBV28 with TRBJ2-1; 9 nucleotides agree with TRBD1. From germline, CDR1 is MDHEN and CDR2 SYDVKM. The CDR3 is 16 residues long. The V and J ends lost 2 bases and 8 bases, in that order; junction bases with no gene match: 10. The CDR3 region is CASSLGGTGNLDEQFF. The CDR3 nucleotides are TGTGCCAGCAGTTTAGGCGGGACAGGGAATTTAGATGAGCAGTTCTTC.

V usage is TRBV20-1 and J usage is TRBJ1-1, with unresolved D. In germline, CDR1 is DFQATT, CDR2 SNEGSKA (reference sequence). The CDR3 covers 14 residues. With 3 bases removed from V and 2 bases from J, the gap between germline ends came to 13 bases. The CDR3 nucleotides read TGCAGTGCTAGGAGCCGCGACACCAACACTGAAGCTTTCTTT. Translation gives CSARSRDTNTEAFF.

The V and J genes are TRBV25-1 and TRBJ2-7; D unclear. This CDR3 contains 12 residues. The germline CDR1 and CDR2 sequences are MGHDK and SYGVNS. Trimming cost V 3 bases and J 7 bases, with 10 bases left between them. The CDR3 sequence: CASSEGSREQYF. Here the CDR3 DNA reads TGTGCCAGCAGTGAGGGGTCCAGGGAGCAGTACTTC.

This clonotype was detected only once. The chain combines TRBV10-3 with TRBJ2-7; D gene uncertain. CDR1 and CDR2 (germline): ENHRY, SYGVKD. V was cut by 3 bases and J by 2 bases, with 8 bases left in between. The CDR3 is 13 amino acids. As DNA, the CDR3 is TGTGCCATCAGTGATTTGTCTGCCTACGAGCAGTACTTC. Translated, it gives CAISDLSAYEQYF.

The CDR3 nucleotides read TGTGCCTGGATTTCGGGAGATACCTACAATGAGCAGTTCTTC. Protein: CAWISGDTYNEQFF. The chain couples TRBV30 to TRBJ2-1; D is possibly TRBD2 (6 bases). The CDR3 consists of 14 residues. The V gene's germline CDR1 is GTSNPN and CDR2 SVGIG (reference sequence). The germline V and J ends were trimmed by 4 bases and 2 bases, with 12 bases remaining between them. The whole variable domain, remainder taken from reference TRBV30 and TRBJ2-1, is SQTIHQWPATLVQPVGSPLSLECTVEGTSNPNLYWYRQAAGRGLQLLFYSVGIGQISSEVPQNLSASRPQDRQFILSSKKLLLSDSGFYLCAWISGDTYNEQFFGPGTRLTVL.

This chain links TRBV14 with TRBJ2-3; D gene unclear. Germline V gives CDR1 SGHDN, CDR2 FVKESK. The CDR3 has 15 amino acids. Trimming left V 2 bases short and J 2 bases short, with 11 bases between. The DNA of the CDR3 is TGTGCCAGCAGCCAAAGTCACAATTTCACAGATACGCAGTATTTT. Its translation is CASSQSHNFTDTQYF.

The chain joins TRBV27 to TRBJ1-2; D is ambiguous. Trimming stripped 8 bases from V and 8 bases from J, with 21 bases between. The CDR3 is 14 amino acids. Per germline, CDR1 MNHEY and CDR2 SMNVEV (reference sequence). The CDR3 region is CASATNPVLLGYTF. The CDR3 DNA is TGTGCCAGCGCTACCAATCCCGTACTGCTCGGCTACACCTTC.

J is TRBJ2-5 and V is TRBV5-1, with D tentatively TRBD1 or TRBD2 (6 bases each). Trimming removed 0 bases at V and 5 bases at J, with 17 bases between. The CDR3 loop spans 16 amino acids. CDR1 is SGHRS and CDR2 is YFSETQ in the germline V gene. In DNA form, the CDR3 reads TGCGCCAGCAGCTTGGTGCCCGGGGGCCGAATCGAGACCCAGTACTTC. The encoded protein is CASSLVPGGRIETQYF.

This clonotype has just one count. This chain uses TRBV30 with TRBJ2-1; possible D gene TRBD2, 6 bases. From germline, CDR1 is GTSNPN and CDR2 SVGIG (reference sequence). The CDR3 contains 15 residues. Between the trimmed V and J ends, which lost 5 bases and 3 bases, there was a span of 17 bases. CDR3 sequence: CAWGVDGGDYNEQFF. Here the CDR3 DNA reads TGTGCCTGGGGGGTCGACGGCGGGGACTACAATGAGCAGTTCTTC. The whole variable domain, remainder taken from reference TRBV30 and TRBJ2-1, is SQTIHQWPATLVQPVGSPLSLECTVEGTSNPNLYWYRQAAGRGLQLLFYSVGIGQISSEVPQNLSASRPQDRQFILSSKKLLLSDSGFYLCAWGVDGGDYNEQFFGPGTRLTVL.

This chain connects TRBV5-1 to TRBJ2-1; D gene ambiguous. The CDR3 sequence is 12 residues long. Germline loops: CDR1 SGHRS, CDR2 YFSETQ. The V and J ends lost 1 base and 8 bases respectively, with 7 bases between them. The CDR3 sequence: CASSLYSYEQFF. CDR3 sequence (DNA): TGCGCCAGCAGCTTGTATTCCTATGAGCAGTTCTTC.